The 13 T cell receptor beta chains given below trace back to one sample, sequenced in a study of shared clonotypes between healthy human individuals. Naive CD8 cells lacked CD45RO, underwent positive selection for CCR7 and left out terminally differentiated effector memory CD45RA+ cells. Assay used: immunoSEQ multiplex PCR; TCRdb lists only in-frame clones, some missing. The repertoire holds more than 600,000 clones, with 92% as singletons. Sequenced input: naive CD8+ T cells sorted from blood. Receptors originate from a man aged 30 to 39 in good health.

The chain couples TRBV11-3 to TRBJ2-2; 11 bases are shared with TRBD1. Germline values: CDR1 SGHNT, CDR2 YENEEA. This CDR3 is 17 amino acids long. After removal of 4 bases from V and 4 bases from J, the junction contained 8 bases not matched to a gene. CDR3 nucleotide sequence: TGTGCCAGCAGCTCATTCTACGGGACAGGGGGCACCGGGGAGCTGTTTTTT. It translates to CASSSFYGTGGTGELFF.

The chain links TRBV11-3 to TRBJ2-1; 8 nucleotides match TRBD1. V lost 2 bases and J lost 8; bases outside the gene matches: 2. The CDR3 has 13 amino acids. Germline assignment: CDR1 SGHNT and CDR2 YENEEA. The CDR3 sequence is CASSLQGAHEQFF. Here the CDR3 DNA reads TGTGCCAGCAGCTTACAGGGGGCTCATGAGCAGTTCTTC.

As concerns this clone: Additional DNA sequences in this sample encode the identical CDR3. V gene TRBV5-4 combines with J gene TRBJ2-6; D not certain. Per germline, CDR1 SGHNT and CDR2 YYREEE (reference sequence). The CDR3 contains 14 residues. V dropped 4 bases and J dropped 0 bases, with 5 bases sitting between them. The CDR3 DNA is TGTGCCAGCAGCCCGGACTCTGGGGCCAACGTCCTGACTTTC. Protein product: CASSPDSGANVLTF.

V and J are TRBV5-4 and TRBJ2-7, with a possible D match to TRBD1 (6 bases). Deletions cut 4 bases from V and 3 bases from J, with 14 bases between. The germline CDR1 and CDR2 sequences are SGHNT and YYREEE (reference sequence). This CDR3 is built from 14 residues. The chain's CDR3 is CASSPEPGDYEQYF. The CDR3, as DNA: TGTGCCAGCAGCCCCGAACCAGGGGACTACGAGCAGTACTTC. The variable domain in full, with the rest retrieved from reference TRBV5-4 and TRBJ2-7, is ETGVTQSPTHLIKTRGQQVTLRCSSQSGHNTVSWYQQALGQGPQFIFQYYREEENGRGNFPPRFSGLQFPNYSSELNVNALELDDSALYLCASSPEPGDYEQYFGPGTRLTVT.

V is TRBV16 and J is TRBJ2-3, with 11 positions matching TRBD2. The J segment lost 6 bases and the V segment lost 0 bases, leaving 5 bases of the junction unmatched. This CDR3 spans 16 amino acids. Germline-derived CDR1 and CDR2 are KGHSY and FQNENV. The CDR3 sequence is CASSQSASGRLDTQYF. CDR3 nucleotide sequence: TGTGCCAGCAGCCAATCGGCTAGCGGGAGGTTGGATACGCAGTATTTT.

J is TRBJ2-7 and V is TRBV28; tentative D call: TRBD1 (5 bases). This CDR3 is 14 amino acids long. The V end lost 2 bases, the J end lost 4 bases, and 12 bases lay between the germline ends. Germline CDR1 MDHEN, CDR2 SYDVKM. In nucleotides, the CDR3 is TGTGCCAGCAGTTTAGTATCAGGGCGGTACGAGCAGTACTTC. Its protein is CASSLVSGRYEQYF.

V is TRBV7-8 and J is TRBJ1-1; tentatively, D is TRBD1 (6 bases). Trimming took 5 bases from V and 1 from J, leaving 23 bases between them. CDR3 length: 18 amino acids. Germline assignment: CDR1 SGHVS and CDR2 FQNEAQ. CDR3 DNA sequence: TGTGCCAGCAGCCCCTATTTAATCGGTGGGACAAGGAACACTGAAGCTTTCTTT. Amino acid sequence: CASSPYLIGGTRNTEAFF.

This sequence joins TRBV5-1 and TRBJ1-6, with D perhaps TRBD1 (6 bases). Germline loops: CDR1 SGHRS, CDR2 YFSETQ. The CDR3 runs to 14 residues. V shed 5 bases and J shed 5 bases, with 11 bases lying between them. This CDR3 reads CASSPGDDNSPLHF. The CDR3 DNA sequence: TGCGCCAGCAGTCCAGGGGACGATAATTCACCCCTCCACTTT. Together with reference TRBV5-1 and TRBJ1-6, the CDR3 gives the full variable domain: KAGVTQTPRYLIKTRGQQVTLSCSPISGHRSVSWYQQTPGQGLQFLFEYFSETQRNKGNFPGRFSGRQFSNSRSEMNVSTLELGDSALYLCASSPGDDNSPLHFGNGTRLTVT.

This sequence joins TRBV28 and TRBJ2-7, with 9 bases that match TRBD2. CDR1 MDHEN and CDR2 SYDVKM come from the germline V gene. Losses at the gene ends were 3 bases for V and 1 base for J; bases not matched to a gene: 10. This CDR3 contains 17 residues. The CDR3 nucleotides read TGTGCCAGCAGTTTGAGAGCGGGAGGCATACTATCCTACGAGCAGTACTTC. This gives the protein CASSLRAGGILSYEQYF.

The chain uses TRBV4-3 and TRBJ2-5; possibly TRBD1 for D (6 bases). The CDR3 runs to 14 residues. The germline V gene encodes CDR1 LGHNA and CDR2 YSLEER. V was trimmed by 3 bases and J by 0 bases, leaving 8 bases between them. The CDR3 nucleotides read TGCGCCAGCAGCCAGGGGGCTTACCAAGAGACCCAGTACTTC. Residues: CASSQGAYQETQYF.

This chain links TRBV7-2 with TRBJ2-1; 7 bases align to TRBD1. Germline assignment: CDR1 SGHTA and CDR2 FQGNSA. With V trimmed by 8 bases and J by 1 base, 8 bases remained unmatched. The CDR3 sequence is 15 residues long. The CDR3 DNA is TGTGCCAGCGGTAGGACAGGCGATTCCTACAATGAGCAGTTCTTC. Its translation is CASGRTGDSYNEQFF.

This clone showed up just a few times. CDR3 nucleotide sequence: TGTGCCAGCAGCCGAAGAACCGGGGAGCTGTTTTTT. Translation gives CASSRRTGELFF. The chain uses TRBV7-7 and TRBJ2-2; no clear D. Trimming cost V 5 bases and J 5 bases, with 6 bases left between them. This CDR3 comprises 12 residues. Germline V gene lookup returns CDR1 SSHAT and CDR2 FNYEAQ (reference sequence).

The CDR3 is CASRQLDTGELFF. The CDR3 coding sequence is TGTGCCAGCAGGCAACTTGACACCGGGGAGCTGTTTTTT. V and J are TRBV27 and TRBJ2-2; D remains unclear. Per the germline V gene, CDR1 is MNHEY and CDR2 is SMNVEV (reference sequence). Trimming pared 6 bases from V and 3 bases from J, leaving 8 bases between. The CDR3 is 13 residues long.